These 29 T cell receptor beta chains were sequenced from one sample in a study of blood T cell repertoires in COVID-19. Here immunoSEQ multiplex PCR was the method, and the copy in TCRdb shows in-frame clones only, minus some. The sample contains about 210,000 clones, almost 90% of which appear only once. The sequenced sample consisted of peripheral blood. These receptors originate from a man in his late teens or twenties with active or convalescent COVID-19.

CDR3 region: CASSQAGGPNQPQHF. The CDR3 nucleotides are TGCGCCAGCAGCCAAGCGGGGGGTCCAAATCAGCCCCAGCATTTT. The chain uses TRBV4-3 and TRBJ1-5, with TRBD1 as a possible D gene (5 bases). The CDR3 has 15 residues. The germline V gene encodes CDR1 LGHNA and CDR2 YSLEER. V dropped 1 base and J dropped 4 bases, with 11 bases sitting between them.

This chain links TRBV14 with TRBJ1-1, with D possibly matching TRBD1 (5 bases). The CDR3 runs 12 residues. V gave up 0 bases and J gave up 10 bases, with 9 bases separating them. Germline CDR1 is SGHDN and CDR2 is FVKESK. Here the CDR3 reads CASSQEHGGAFF. The DNA of the CDR3 is TGTGCCAGCAGCCAAGAACACGGGGGAGCTTTCTTT.

The table lists this clone with a count of one. V and J are TRBV7-2 and TRBJ2-5; 9 bases fit TRBD1. The CDR3 consists of 15 residues. Unmatched junction bases numbered 7, after V lost 5 bases and J lost 3 bases. The germline CDR1 and CDR2 sequences are SGHTA and FQGNSA. In DNA, the CDR3 is TGTGCCAGCAGCCCTAGACAGGGGGGAAAAGAGACCCAGTACTTC. Translating it yields CASSPRQGGKETQYF.

The chain employs TRBV27 and TRBJ1-5; TRBD1 agrees at 10 bases. CDR3 length: 14 amino acids. Trimming cost V 3 bases and J 4 bases; bases outside gene matches: 0. Germline CDR1 is MNHEY and CDR2 is SMNVEV (reference sequence). The CDR3 DNA sequence: TGTGCCAGCAGTTTGGGACAGGGGAATCAGCCCCAGCATTTT. Residues: CASSLGQGNQPQHF.

The chain has TRBV29-1 and TRBJ1-4; D ambiguous. V was shortened by 1 base and J by 8 bases, with 14 bases between the two germline ends. The CDR3 has 14 residues. Looked up from germline, CDR1 is SQVTM and CDR2 is ANQGSEA. CDR3 coding DNA: TGCAGCGTTGAAGTACCCGCTGGCAAGGAAAAACTGTTTTTT. Translated, it gives CSVEVPAGKEKLFF.

This chain joins TRBV12-2 and TRBJ1-5; the table's D gene call, TRBD1, was not cross checked with the DNA. TRBV12-2 is a recognized pseudogene. The CDR3 extends over 18 amino acids. This chain's CDR3 is CASRLGVGTIYSNQPQHF. CDR3 sequence (DNA): TGTGCAAGTCGCTTAGGGGTTGGGACAATATATAGCAATCAGCCCCAGCATTTT.

The chain joins TRBV5-1 to TRBJ2-7; 8 bases match TRBD1. Germline CDR1 is SGHRS and CDR2 is YFSETQ. J was trimmed by 2 bases and V by 3 bases; bases with no gene match: 7. The CDR3 has 15 residues. CDR3 protein: CASSSGTGLTYEQYF. The CDR3 nucleotides read TGCGCCAGCAGCTCCGGGACAGGCTTAACCTACGAGCAGTACTTC.

V gene TRBV6-5 combines with J gene TRBJ2-1, with 7 bases that match TRBD2. Germline assignment: CDR1 MNHEY and CDR2 SVGAGI. The CDR3 extends over 16 amino acids. The ends lost 3 bases at V and 6 bases at J; junction bases unmatched: 11. CDR3 residues: CASSYSAGPSRNEQFF. In DNA form, the CDR3 reads TGTGCCAGCAGTTATTCAGCGGGACCCTCTCGCAATGAGCAGTTCTTC.

V and J are TRBV5-4 and TRBJ2-6, with a possible D match to TRBD2 (5 bases). Per germline, CDR1 SGHNT and CDR2 YYREEE (reference sequence). The CDR3 loop spans 17 amino acids. With 2 bases removed from V and 2 bases from J, the gap between germline ends came to 14 bases. Here the CDR3 reads CASSFRIGRAGANVLTF. The DNA of the CDR3 is TGTGCCAGCAGCTTCCGGATAGGGAGAGCTGGGGCCAACGTCCTGACTTTC.

This clone was recorded many times. J is TRBJ1-5 and V is TRBV9; 10 nucleotides agree with TRBD1. Unmatched junction bases numbered 13, after V lost 3 bases and J lost 4 bases. The CDR3 has 18 residues. Germline values: CDR1 SGDLS, CDR2 YYNGEE. The CDR3 loop reads CASSAGSGQGQGNQPQHF. The CDR3 bases are TGTGCCAGCAGCGCGGGGAGCGGACAGGGACAGGGGAATCAGCCCCAGCATTTT.

The gene calls are TRBV25-1 and TRBJ1-2; no definite D call. This CDR3 contains 14 residues. The germline gives CDR1 MGHDK, CDR2 SYGVNS. Trimming cost V 2 bases and J 3 bases, with 10 bases left between them. The CDR3 protein is CASSEPYADYGYTF. For the CDR3, the DNA is TGTGCCAGCAGTGAACCTTATGCGGACTATGGCTACACCTTC.

V gene TRBV27 combines with J gene TRBJ1-2; TRBD1 aligns across 12 bases. After removal of 5 bases from V and 8 bases from J, the junction contained 9 bases not matched to a gene. Germline V CDR1 and CDR2: MNHEY, SMNVEV (reference sequence). This CDR3 comprises 15 residues. CDR3 sequence reads: CASSPTGTGGSGYTF. DNA for the CDR3: TGTGCCAGCAGTCCCACCGGGACAGGGGGCTCCGGCTACACCTTC.

The chain recombines TRBV7-2 with TRBJ2-3, with D possibly being TRBD2 (5 bases). The CDR3 is 14 residues long. Germline V CDR1 and CDR2: SGHTA, FQGNSA. Trimming stripped 2 bases from V and 2 bases from J, with 8 bases between. The CDR3 DNA sequence: TGTGCCAGCAGCTTAAGCGGCCCCACAGATACGCAGTATTTT. It translates to CASSLSGPTDTQYF.

The chain combines TRBV19 with TRBJ2-3; the D gene is possibly TRBD1 (6 bases). The germline V gene has CDR1 LNHDA and CDR2 SQIVND (reference sequence). V shed 3 bases and J shed 6 bases, with 22 bases lying between them. This CDR3 has 17 amino acids. CDR3 DNA: TGTGCCAGTAGTATCTCCAAAGGGACATGGGGTGGGGATACGCAGTATTTT. As protein: CASSISKGTWGGDTQYF.

The V and J genes are TRBV7-2 and TRBJ1-2; D remains unclear. Trimming removed 0 bases at V and 3 bases at J, with 11 bases between. The CDR3 consists of 15 residues. The germline V gene has CDR1 SGHTA and CDR2 FQGNSA. The CDR3 sequence: CASSLASGVYYGYTF. The CDR3 region has the DNA TGTGCCAGCAGCTTAGCGAGCGGAGTCTACTATGGCTACACCTTC.

This clone was picked up a small number of times. This chain links TRBV30 with TRBJ1-2, with TRBD1 identical over 8 bases. The germline V gene has CDR1 GTSNPN and CDR2 SVGIG (reference sequence). J was trimmed by 4 bases and V by 1 base; bases with no gene match: 8. CDR3 length: 15 residues. Here the CDR3 reads CAWSARTGRLYGYTF. The CDR3, as DNA: TGTGCCTGGAGTGCGAGGACAGGGCGCCTCTATGGCTACACCTTC.

V gene TRBV5-8 combines with J gene TRBJ2-5; 15 bases line up with TRBD2. The CDR3 is 15 amino acids. J lost 7 bases, V lost 10 bases, and 11 bases had no gene match. CDR1 is SGHTS and CDR2 is YDEGEE in the germline V gene. Here the CDR3 DNA reads TGTGCCGCAAAACCACCGGGACTAGCGGGAGGGACCCAGTACTTC. This translates into CAAKPPGLAGGTQYF.

J is TRBJ2-2 and V is TRBV10-3; TRBD1 agrees at 7 bases. CDR1 ENHRY and CDR2 SYGVKD come from the germline V gene. This CDR3 is built from 18 residues. The ends lost 8 bases at V and 5 bases at J; junction bases unmatched: 20. The DNA of the CDR3 is TGTGCCATCTCCAAACCGGGGCAGGGGGTTCGAACGACCGGGGAGCTGTTTTTT. Residues: CAISKPGQGVRTTGELFF.

V gene TRBV27 combines with J gene TRBJ1-2; D is unresolved. The CDR3 has 15 residues. The germline V and J ends were trimmed by 0 bases and 4 bases, with 12 bases remaining between them. Germline V gives CDR1 MNHEY, CDR2 SMNVEV (reference sequence). The CDR3 region is CASSLSLSTFYGYTF. The CDR3 DNA reads as TGTGCCAGCAGTTTATCGCTGTCTACCTTCTATGGCTACACCTTC.

The chain links TRBV28 to TRBJ1-5; D is possibly TRBD1 (5 bases). The CDR3 has 14 amino acids. V was clipped by 4 bases and J by 4 bases, with 11 bases between them. Germline V CDR1 and CDR2: MDHEN, SYDVKM. DNA for the CDR3: TGTGCCAGCAGTTGGGGCAGCGTTAATCAGCCCCAGCATTTT. Translating it yields CASSWGSVNQPQHF.

The V and J genes are TRBV5-5 and TRBJ1-2; 7 bases line up with TRBD1. After removal of 0 bases from V and 9 bases from J, the junction contained 2 bases not matched to a gene. There are 12 residues in the CDR3. Germline V gene lookup returns CDR1 SGHKS and CDR2 YYEKEE (reference sequence). DNA for the CDR3: TGTGCCAGCAGCTTGGGGGACAGCCGCTACACCTTC. This sequence encodes CASSLGDSRYTF.

This clone has ten or more counts. The CDR3 sequence is CASKQDNSGANVLTF. The CDR3 DNA sequence: TGTGCCAGTAAGCAGGACAACTCTGGGGCCAACGTCCTGACTTTC. The chain carries TRBV19 and TRBJ2-6; possible D gene TRBD1, 5 bases. The V gene's germline CDR1 is LNHDA and CDR2 SQIVND (reference sequence). CDR3 length: 15 residues. Trimming removed 7 bases at V and 0 bases at J, with 10 bases between.

The V call is TRBV19, the J call TRBJ2-1; 10 bases line up with TRBD2. The trim removed 3 bases at V and 1 base at J, leaving 6 bases unmatched. The germline gives CDR1 LNHDA, CDR2 SQIVND (reference sequence). The CDR3 sequence is 17 residues long. CDR3 coding DNA: TGTGCCAGTAGTATTACCGCTAGCGGGAGTTCCTACAATGAGCAGTTCTTC. This translates into CASSITASGSSYNEQFF.

The genes are TRBV5-1 and TRBJ2-1; TRBD1 aligns across 7 bases. CDR1 and CDR2 from the germline V gene are SGHRS and YFSETQ. This CDR3 is built from 15 residues. Unmatched junction bases numbered 4, after V lost 1 base and J lost 3 bases. The CDR3 nucleotides are TGCGCCAGCAGCTTGACAGGGGAACTCTACAATGAGCAGTTCTTC. Its protein product is CASSLTGELYNEQFF.

In nucleotides, the CDR3 is TGTGCCAGCAGTTTTGTGGGGCCTGATCAGCCCCAGCATTTT. Residues: CASSFVGPDQPQHF. V gene TRBV28 combines with J gene TRBJ1-5, with D possibly matching TRBD1 (5 bases). The germline CDR1 and CDR2 sequences are MDHEN and SYDVKM. Trimming pared 3 bases from V and 5 bases from J, leaving 11 bases between. The CDR3 totals 14 residues.

This chain connects TRBV12-3 or TRBV12-4 to TRBJ2-1, with D unclear. V was cut by 5 bases and J by 7 bases, with 6 bases left in between. The CDR3 spans 11 residues. CDR3 amino acids: CASSLFNEQFF. The CDR3, as DNA: TGTGCCAGCAGTCTCTTTAATGAGCAGTTCTTC.

This clone was detected only a few times. The rearrangement links TRBV9 to TRBJ1-4, with 7 bases fitting TRBD1. V trimming: 0 bases; J trimming: 2 bases; junction bases outside the gene matches: 4. Germline CDR1 SGDLS, CDR2 YYNGEE. The CDR3 is 16 amino acids. CDR3 nucleotide sequence: TGTGCCAGCAGCGTAGCAGGGGGAGAGACTAATGAAAAACTGTTTTTT. It translates to CASSVAGGETNEKLFF.

This chain uses TRBV27 with TRBJ2-7; TRBD2 matches 11 bases. CDR3 length: 15 amino acids. J gave up 5 bases and V 5 bases, and 8 bases lay outside the gene matches. Per germline, CDR1 MNHEY and CDR2 SMNVEV (reference sequence). The CDR3 DNA is TGTGCCAGCAGTCCACTGACTAGCGGGACCCACGAGCAGTACTTC. It specifies CASSPLTSGTHEQYF.

The chain couples TRBV7-8 to TRBJ2-1; tentatively, D is TRBD1 (6 bases). CDR3 length: 16 residues. CDR1 and CDR2 (germline): SGHVS, FQNEAQ. The V gene lost 1 base and the J gene lost 15 bases, with 25 bases spanning the gap. The chain's CDR3 is CASSLGLLAGGHVPFF. The CDR3 DNA reads TGTGCCAGCAGCTTAGGATTATTGGCTGGGGGCCACGTTCCGTTCTTC.